This TCR beta chain was profiled in a study of blood T cell repertoires in COVID-19. Across the study: Whether acute or convalescent, the COVID-19 samples came from the United States, Italy and Spain.

The CDR3 has 14 amino acids. V was clipped by 6 bases and J by 6 bases, with 17 bases between them. The germline gives CDR1 MNHEY, CDR2 SVGAGI. The table came from immunoSEQ multiplex PCR; TCRdb's copy has only in-frame clones and leaves some out. The sample holds roughly 210,000 clones; under 90% are singletons and the top ten take about 10%. The V gene is TRBV6-5, the J gene TRBJ2-5, with a possible D match to TRBD2 (7 bases). Material: peripheral blood. The TCR comes from a woman aged 80 or over with COVID-19, enrolled during active disease. The DNA of the CDR3 is TGTGCCAGCAGAACAGGGATCGGGACTAAGACCCAGTACTTC. Its protein is CASRTGIGTKTQYF.